Shown below are 7 T cell receptor beta chains from a single sample sequenced in a study of T-cell reconstitution after alpha-beta-depleted transplantation in children. The library targeted TCRbeta and was prepared with unique molecular identifiers. From the PCR reads, TCRdb called clonotypes with MiXCR, one entry per CDR3 protein. The data contain roughly 200,000 distinct CDR3 sequences, roughly 8.1% of them seen just once; the ten biggest clones take up roughly 35%. Specimen: PBMCs, mostly from graft donor cells, collected 360 days after TCRalphabeta/CD19-depleted stem cell transplant. These receptors came from a male patient under 10 years old who had a stem cell transplant for acute myeloid leukemia, so the T cells may come from the graft donor.

The V call is TRBV15, the J call TRBJ2-1; D may be TRBD2 (6 bases). The V end lost 9 bases, the J end lost 3 bases, and 9 bases lay between the germline ends. CDR1 and CDR2 from the germline V gene are LNHNV and YYDKDF (reference sequence). This CDR3 region has 12 residues. CDR3 amino acids: CATGEVYNEQFF. Here the CDR3 DNA reads TGTGCCACGGGGGAGGTCTACAATGAGCAGTTCTTC.

In this sample, this clonotype turned up a few times. The V gene is TRBV5-1, the J gene TRBJ1-5; D gene ambiguous. Between the trimmed V and J ends, which lost 4 bases and 5 bases, there was a span of 16 bases. The CDR3 consists of 15 residues. Germline assignment: CDR1 SGHRS and CDR2 YFSETQ. DNA for the CDR3: TGCGCCAGCAGCGAAGGGTCGGGTCAGGATCAGCCCCAGCATTTT. Protein product: CASSEGSGQDQPQHF. Variable domain in full (rest from reference TRBV5-1 and TRBJ1-5): KAGVTQTPRYLIKTRGQQVTLSCSPISGHRSVSWYQQTPGQGLQFLFEYFSETQRNKGNFPGRFSGRQFSNSRSEMNVSTLELGDSALYLCASSEGSGQDQPQHFGDGTRLSIL.

The rearrangement uses TRBV3-1 and TRBJ1-5; D gene unclear. Germline-derived CDR1 and CDR2 are LGHDT and YNNKEL (reference sequence). V was clipped by 1 base and J by 0 bases, with 4 bases between them. This CDR3 is built from 14 residues. CDR3 sequence (DNA): TGTGCCAGCAGCCAAGGGAATAGCAATCAGCCCCAGCATTTT. It encodes CASSQGNSNQPQHF.

This clonotype was counted ten times or more. The V and J genes are TRBV12-3 or TRBV12-4 and TRBJ1-1; 8 bases agree with TRBD1. J was trimmed by 5 bases and V by 2 bases; bases with no gene match: 4. The CDR3 has 14 amino acids. The CDR3 loop reads CASSLRTGRTEAFF. The CDR3 DNA reads as TGTGCCAGCAGTTTACGGACAGGGAGGACTGAAGCTTTCTTT.

This rearrangement joins TRBV12-3 or TRBV12-4 to TRBJ2-4; D gene unclear. CDR3 length: 15 residues. V was pared by 5 bases and J by 0 bases, with 11 bases between. The CDR3 sequence: CASSVTQKAKNIQYF. Here the CDR3 DNA reads TGTGCCAGCAGTGTGACACAAAAAGCCAAAAACATTCAGTACTTC.

The chain employs TRBV20-1 and TRBJ2-1, with 7 nucleotides matching TRBD2. This CDR3 has 17 amino acids. V shed 1 base and J 1 base; nucleotides not matched to a gene: 10. Germline CDR1 DFQATT, CDR2 SNEGSKA (reference sequence). The CDR3 sequence is CSARGGSAGRSYNEQFF. The DNA for the CDR3 is TGCAGTGCTAGAGGGGGTTCAGCGGGGAGATCCTACAATGAGCAGTTCTTC.

This clonotype was observed a handful of times. The rearrangement joins TRBV5-8 to TRBJ2-3; 8 bases map to TRBD1. Germline V CDR1 and CDR2: SGHTS, YDEGEE. This CDR3 is 15 amino acids long. The CDR3, as DNA: TGTCCCTCAGACTCAGGGGGCAGAAGTACAGATACGCAGTATTTT. Amino acid sequence: CPSDSGGRSTDTQYF.